This TCR beta chain was profiled in a study of blood T cell repertoires in COVID-19. Overall study context: The United States, Italy and Spain were the sources of the acute and convalescent COVID-19 samples. Sources were T cells, B-cell-depleted T cells, or PBMCs; the material itself was cDNA or gDNA.

This CDR3 is 15 amino acids long. Germline CDR1 SGHTA, CDR2 FQGNSA. The V gene end was trimmed by 2 bases and the J gene end by 2 bases; junction bases not matched to a gene: 4. Authors' methods: Counts of nucleated cells, estimated from reference gene primer amplification, were obtained. Only in-frame clones appear in the TCRdb table, and some are missing; sequencing was by immunoSEQ multiplex PCR. The D gene and trimming were derived from the DNA, and the V and J assignments and clone size from that table. The sample gives hundreds of thousands of clones, about 80% of which show up once; 1.9% is in the top ten.

V is TRBV7-2 and J is TRBJ1-1, with 8 bases fitting TRBD1. The sample consisted of peripheral blood. The sequence was collected from a woman older than 75 with acute or convalescent COVID-19. For the CDR3, the DNA is TGTGCCAGCAGCTTAAGGACAGGGCCCAACACTGAAGCTTTCTTT. Translated, it gives CASSLRTGPNTEAFF. Drawing the rest from reference TRBV7-2 and TRBJ1-1, the complete variable domain is GAGVSQSPSNKVTEKGKDVELRCDPISGHTALYWYRQSLGQGLEFLIYFQGNSAPDKSGLPSDRFSAERTGGSVSTLTIQRTQQEDSAVYLCASSLRTGPNTEAFFGQGTRLTVV.